One and the same sample provided the 14 T cell receptor beta chains below, sequenced in a study of vaccination and CD4 T cells after COVID-19. Cultured CD4+ T-cell DNA underwent Oncomine TCR Beta short-read sequencing. In TCRdb, the PCR reads were re-called with MiXCR into one record per CDR3 protein. The repertoire includes more than 15,000 distinct CDR3 sequences, roughly 52% of them detected once, and less than 20% sits in the top ten. Treatment denoted: roughly 10-day PBMC culture with coronavirus spike peptide pools or control peptides (ViraFEST assay). Which antigens these TCRs recognize remains unknown. The source was CD4+ T cells from blood, cultured in vitro, collected before SARS-CoV-2 vaccination. The receptors were sampled from a human donor who had recovered from COVID-19.

This clonotype appeared a few times. The chain carries TRBV7-9 and TRBJ2-1; 15 bases are a match to TRBD2. The CDR3 is made up of 17 amino acids. Germline CDR1 reads SEHNR; CDR2 reads FQNEAQ (reference sequence). V was clipped by 5 bases and J by 3 bases; unmatched bases: 5. CDR3 sequence reads: CASSREGLAGGYNEQFF. The DNA for the CDR3 is TGTGCCAGCAGCCGGGAGGGACTAGCGGGAGGCTACAATGAGCAGTTCTTC. Combining the CDR3 with reference TRBV7-9 and TRBJ2-1 gives the whole variable domain DTGVSQNPRHKITKRGQNVTFRCDPISEHNRLYWYRQTLGQGPEFLTYFQNEAQLEKSRLLSDRFSAERPKGSFSTLEIQRTEQGDSAMYLCASSREGLAGGYNEQFFGPGTRLTVL.

This clonotype appeared once. This chain uses TRBV7-9 with TRBJ2-3; TRBD2 aligns across 7 bases. The CDR3 totals 15 residues. Germline values: CDR1 SEHNR, CDR2 FQNEAQ (reference sequence). With V trimmed by 4 bases and J by 6 bases, 10 bases remained unmatched. This chain's CDR3 is CASSSRGEGHDTQYF. CDR3 bases: TGTGCCAGCAGCTCCCGCGGGGAGGGGCACGATACGCAGTATTTT.

The J gene is TRBJ1-5, the V gene TRBV6-1, with D unclear. Germline V gene lookup returns CDR1 MNHNS and CDR2 SASEGT. Between the trimmed V and J ends, which lost 3 bases and 3 bases, there was a span of 6 bases. This CDR3 region has 13 residues. CDR3 nucleotides: TGTGCCAGCAGTGAGCGTTACAATCAGCCCCAGCATTTT. It is translated as CASSERYNQPQHF.

The gene calls are TRBV20-1 and TRBJ2-5; 13 bases map to TRBD2. V shed 2 bases, J shed 4 bases, and the junction held 4 bases outside the gene matches. Germline CDR1 reads DFQATT; CDR2 reads SNEGSKA (reference sequence). This CDR3 has 15 residues. CDR3 DNA sequence: TGCAGTGCTAGAACTAGCGGGGGGGGGATAGAGACCCAGTACTTC. Amino acids: CSARTSGGGIETQYF.

This chain connects TRBV20-1 to TRBJ1-1; D not resolved. The CDR3 length is 11 residues. Germline V lookup: CDR1 DFQATT, CDR2 SNEGSKA (reference sequence). Between the trimmed V and J ends, which lost 0 bases and 4 bases, there was a span of 3 bases. CDR3 sequence: CSARDFTEAFF. The CDR3 DNA is TGCAGTGCTAGAGATTTCACTGAAGCTTTCTTT.

V and J are TRBV20-1 and TRBJ2-7; possible D gene TRBD2, 7 bases. Germline CDR1 DFQATT, CDR2 SNEGSKA (reference sequence). V was clipped by 5 bases and J by 5 bases, with 19 bases between them. CDR3 length equals 14 residues. In DNA form, the CDR3 reads TGCAGTGCTCCTTTTGGACTAGGGGGACACGAGCAGTACTTC. It encodes CSAPFGLGGHEQYF.

The chain couples TRBV2 to TRBJ2-1; 8 bases are a match to TRBD2. The CDR3 totals 15 residues. Germline values: CDR1 SNHLY, CDR2 FYNNEI. V was clipped by 4 bases and J by 7 bases; unmatched bases: 9. The CDR3 DNA reads as TGTGCCAGCAGTGGACGACTAGCGCCCCGAAATGAGCAGTTCTTC. It codes for CASSGRLAPRNEQFF.

The rearrangement joins TRBV11-3 to TRBJ2-3, with 8 bases matching TRBD1. Trimming took 5 bases from V and 1 from J; bases not matched to a gene: 5. CDR3 length: 15 residues. Looked up from germline, CDR1 is SGHNT and CDR2 is YENEEA. CDR3 amino acids: CASSPGQGGTDTQYF. CDR3 sequence (DNA): TGTGCCAGCAGCCCCGGACAGGGAGGCACAGATACGCAGTATTTT.

The chain combines TRBV12-1 with TRBJ2-1; the tabulated D call, TRBD1, remains unverified against the DNA. TRBV12-1 is classified as a pseudogene. There are 12 residues in the CDR3. The CDR3 DNA follows: TGTGCCAGCAGACAGGGCTACAATGAGCAGTTCTTC. It codes for CASRQGYNEQFF.

V is TRBV12-3 or TRBV12-4 and J is TRBJ2-5; 7 bases fit TRBD1. The J segment lost 5 bases and the V segment lost 2 bases, leaving 11 bases of the junction unmatched. The CDR3 spans 16 residues. CDR3 nucleotides: TGTGCCAGCAGTTTATCAGGGGGAGCCCATTCTGAGACCCAGTACTTC. Amino acids: CASSLSGGAHSETQYF.

The chain employs TRBV20-1 and TRBJ2-1, with D unclear. CDR3 length equals 13 residues. Germline CDR1 is DFQATT and CDR2 is SNEGSKA (reference sequence). Trimming cost V 3 bases and J 7 bases, with 13 bases left between them. The CDR3 DNA is TGCAGTGCTAGCGGTACCCGTGGGAATGAGCAGTTCTTC. This encodes CSASGTRGNEQFF.

The rearrangement joins TRBV28 to TRBJ1-4; tentative D call: TRBD1 (5 bases). CDR3 length equals 14 residues. The V gene's germline CDR1 is MDHEN and CDR2 SYDVKM. The V end was cut by 8 bases, the J end by 7 bases, with 17 bases between. Here the CDR3 DNA reads TGTGCCAGCCGTCCCCGTGGGGGGTTTGAAAAACTGTTTTTT. It codes for CASRPRGGFEKLFF.

This clonotype was seen a few times. The chain has TRBV7-8 and TRBJ2-3; TRBD2 aligns across 11 bases. The germline V gene has CDR1 SGHVS and CDR2 FQNEAQ. V dropped 4 bases and J dropped 5; count of bases not matched to a gene: 5. The CDR3 spans 15 residues. Here the CDR3 reads CASSSLAGVGDTQYF. The CDR3 nucleotides read TGTGCCAGCAGCTCACTAGCGGGAGTGGGAGATACGCAGTATTTT. Complete variable domain (other parts from reference TRBV7-8 and TRBJ2-3): GAGVSQSPRYKVAKRGQDVALRCDPISGHVSLFWYQQALGQGPEFLTYFQNEAQLDKSGLPSDRFFAERPEGSVSTLKIQRTQQEDSAVYLCASSSLAGVGDTQYFGPGTRLTVL.

This chain joins TRBV7-9 and TRBJ2-3; D may be TRBD1 (6 bases). Germline V gene sequence: CDR1 SEHNR, CDR2 FQNEAQ (reference sequence). The V and J ends lost 7 bases and 1 base respectively, with 18 bases between them. This CDR3 comprises 16 residues. CDR3 residues: CASNDRLAGGTDTQYF. CDR3 nucleotide sequence: TGTGCCAGCAACGACAGGTTAGCAGGGGGCACAGATACGCAGTATTTT.